Each of the 19 T cell receptor beta chains below was sequenced from the same sample in a study of Ad26.COV2.S vaccination and SARS-CoV-2 variants. Treatment: 15 to 20 received Ad26.COV2.S at low or high dose, single or two shots; 5 received placebo; per-sample allocation not given. Sampling occurred on day 63 after the first vaccine or placebo injection. The repertoire was sequenced with immunoSEQ multiplex PCR; TCRdb's copy has only in-frame clones and lacks some. The repertoire holds around 450,000 clones, with 80% to 90% as singletons. Sequenced here: peripheral blood, sampled in a trial of Ad26.COV2.S vaccine versus placebo. These receptors originate from a person between 18 and 59 years old who received the Ad26.COV2.S COVID-19 vaccine or a placebo.

This chain links TRBV10-3 with TRBJ2-5; 11 bases align to TRBD2. The CDR3 is 17 residues long. Germline V gives CDR1 ENHRY, CDR2 SYGVKD. V trimming: 4 bases; J trimming: 0 bases; junction bases outside the gene matches: 7. The CDR3, as DNA: TGTGCCATCAGTGTGAAACTAGCGGGAGAGTACCAAGAGACCCAGTACTTC. Amino acid sequence: CAISVKLAGEYQETQYF.

The chain combines TRBV7-9 with TRBJ2-1; D may correspond to TRBD1 or TRBD2 (7 bases each). V lost 4 bases and J 1 base, leaving 14 bases between the germline ends. In germline, CDR1 is SEHNR, CDR2 FQNEAQ (reference sequence). CDR3 length: 16 residues. The CDR3 DNA is TGTGCCAGCAGCTCCAGGGGGGGCAGGTCCTACAATGAGCAGTTCTTC. Translation: CASSSRGGRSYNEQFF.

Only one count was recorded for this clone. The V call is TRBV28, the J call TRBJ2-4, with TRBD1 as a possible D gene (5 bases). The germline V gene encodes CDR1 MDHEN and CDR2 SYDVKM. There are 16 residues in the CDR3. Trimming cost V 3 bases and J 0 bases, with 12 bases left between them. This CDR3 reads CASSFLDKGAKNIQYF. CDR3 DNA sequence: TGTGCCAGCAGTTTCTTGGACAAGGGAGCCAAAAACATTCAGTACTTC.

A single count supports this clone. The rearrangement uses TRBV3-1 (or the pseudogene TRBV3-2) and TRBJ2-3, with TRBD2 as a possible D gene (6 bases). V was pared by 1 base and J by 7 bases, with 15 bases between. CDR3 length: 15 residues. Germline values: CDR1 LGHDT, CDR2 YNNKEL (reference sequence). DNA for the CDR3: TGTGCCAGCAGCCAAGCCGGGGCTCGGGGGAATACGCAGTATTTT. Translating it yields CASSQAGARGNTQYF.

The V gene is TRBV7-3, the J gene TRBJ1-1, with D perhaps matching TRBD1 (6 bases). Germline V gene lookup returns CDR1 SGHTA and CDR2 FQGTGA. The CDR3 has 13 amino acids. The germline V and J ends were trimmed by 5 bases and 5 bases, with 12 bases remaining between them. The CDR3 loop is CASSQGTTTEAFF. The CDR3 DNA is TGTGCCAGCAGCCAGGGGACAACGACTGAAGCTTTCTTT.

The rearrangement uses TRBV4-3 and TRBJ2-7; a possible D gene is TRBD2 (6 bases). The CDR3 totals 13 residues. Trimming took off 2 bases at V and 2 bases at J, with 7 bases between the two ends. Germline CDR1 reads LGHNA; CDR2 reads YSLEER. CDR3 residues: CASSQWGAYEQYF. For the CDR3, the DNA is TGCGCCAGCAGCCAATGGGGGGCCTACGAGCAGTACTTC.

The genes are TRBV4-3 and TRBJ1-3; TRBD1 might be the D (6 bases). CDR3 length: 15 amino acids. V lost 0 bases, J lost 4 bases, and 10 bases lay in between. The V gene's germline CDR1 is LGHNA and CDR2 YSLEER. This chain's CDR3 is CASSQDWQGGNTIYF. As DNA, the CDR3 is TGCGCCAGCAGCCAAGATTGGCAGGGGGGAAACACCATATATTTT.

The chain links TRBV24-1 to TRBJ2-3; a weak D match, TRBD2 (6 bases). Trimming pared 9 bases from V and 0 bases from J, leaving 6 bases between. CDR3 length equals 12 residues. Germline CDR1 reads KGHDR; CDR2 reads SFDVKD. The CDR3 protein is CATGGSTDTQYF. The CDR3 DNA sequence: TGTGCCACCGGAGGGAGCACAGATACGCAGTATTTT.

This rearrangement joins TRBV6-2 or TRBV6-3 to TRBJ1-1, with 9 positions matching TRBD1. CDR1 is MNHEY, CDR2 SVGEGT, per germline. The CDR3 sequence is 13 residues long. The V segment lost 6 bases and the J segment 7 bases; nucleotides outside the gene matches: 6. The CDR3 DNA reads as TGTGCCAGCAGCGGGACAGGGAGAGGTGAAGCTTTCTTT. Translated, it gives CASSGTGRGEAFF.

The rearrangement uses TRBV21-1 and TRBJ1-1. TRBV21-1 is a known pseudogene. This CDR3 is built from 18 residues. CDR3 amino acids: CASSKVGLLDPLVAEAFF. As DNA, the CDR3 is TGTGCCAGCAGCAAAGTGGGTTTATTAGACCCGCTTGTCGCTGAAGCTTTCTTT.

The chain has TRBV19 and TRBJ1-1; possibly TRBD1 for D (6 bases). The length of the CDR3 is 19 residues. Trimming shortened V by 5 bases and J by 0 bases, and 25 bases separated the two germline ends. CDR1 is LNHDA, CDR2 SQIVND, per germline (reference sequence). The CDR3, as DNA: TGTGCCAGTAGTTTGGGGGCAGGCTACCCAGACTTCATGAACACTGAAGCTTTCTTT. Translation: CASSLGAGYPDFMNTEAFF.

The genes are TRBV5-1 and TRBJ2-3; 7 positions match TRBD1. The CDR3 contains 14 residues. The junction had 8 bases not matched to a gene; V was cut back by 5 bases and J by 5 bases. CDR1 SGHRS and CDR2 YFSETQ come from the germline V gene. CDR3 in amino acids: CASSLGQALDTQYF. The CDR3 coding sequence is TGCGCCAGCAGTCTCGGACAGGCTTTAGATACGCAGTATTTT.

The rearrangement links TRBV13 to TRBJ1-2; 7 nucleotides agree with TRBD1. CDR3 length: 15 amino acids. Per germline, CDR1 PRHDT and CDR2 FYEKMQ (reference sequence). V shed 0 bases and J 4 bases; nucleotides not matched to a gene: 5. The CDR3, as DNA: TGTGCCAGCAGCTTAGGCCGGGACAGACTCTATGGCTACACCTTC. Its protein product is CASSLGRDRLYGYTF.

The chain carries TRBV6-5 and TRBJ1-1, with D possibly TRBD1 on 6 matching bases. Germline V gives CDR1 MNHEY, CDR2 SVGAGI. V lost 5 bases and J lost 5, with 15 bases in between. CDR3 size: 14 residues. CDR3: CASSLHGGRTEAFF. CDR3 in DNA: TGTGCCAGCAGTCTCCATGGGGGGCGAACTGAAGCTTTCTTT.

Details on this clone: This specimen includes other DNA sequences encoding the same CDR3. V usage is TRBV7-3 and J usage is TRBJ2-1, with 7 positions matching TRBD2. Per germline, CDR1 SGHTA and CDR2 FQGTGA. The ends lost 5 bases at V and 1 base at J; junction bases unmatched: 2. CDR3 length: 14 residues. CDR3 region: CASSPRGSYNEQFF. For the CDR3, the DNA is TGTGCCAGCAGCCCGCGGGGGTCCTACAATGAGCAGTTCTTC.

Comments on this clone: The CDR3 does not end in the conserved phenylalanine or tryptophan, so this is likely a read error. The DNA is left out, because the CDR3 cannot be placed on it with certainty; the CDR3 is given as TCRdb lists it. The chain links TRBV28 to TRBJ2-7. Germline CDR1 reads MDHEN; CDR2 reads SYDVKM. Inclusive of both ends, the CDR3 amounts to 13 amino acids. The CDR3 loop is CASSLSGSAVKGL.

For the CDR3, the DNA is TGTGCCAGTTTAGGGGGGGCGCGGAATAATGGCTACACCTTC. It encodes CASLGGARNNGYTF. The chain employs TRBV2 and TRBJ1-2, with a possible D match to TRBD1 (6 bases). Between the trimmed V and J ends, which lost 9 bases and 6 bases, there was a span of 20 bases. Per germline, CDR1 SNHLY and CDR2 FYNNEI. The CDR3 is made up of 14 amino acids.

To note about this clone: The same CDR3 also results from other DNA sequences found in this sample. The chain joins TRBV7-2 to TRBJ1-5, with a weak D call TRBD1 (5 bases). Between the trimmed V and J ends, which lost 4 bases and 4 bases, there was a span of 8 bases. CDR1 and CDR2 from the germline V gene are SGHTA and FQGNSA. This CDR3 comprises 13 residues. In DNA, the CDR3 is TGTGCCAGCAGCTCTCAGGGTAATCAGCCCCAGCATTTT. Protein sequence: CASSSQGNQPQHF.

On this clone itself: Other DNA sequences within the sample encode an identical CDR3. J is TRBJ1-5 and V is TRBV5-1; D is ambiguous. V was shortened by 3 bases and J by 2 bases, with 6 bases between the two germline ends. This CDR3 has 13 residues. Germline CDR1 is SGHRS and CDR2 is YFSETQ. The CDR3 is CASSSDGNQPQHF. CDR3 bases: TGCGCCAGCAGCTCGGACGGCAATCAGCCCCAGCATTTT.